The 21 T cell receptor beta chains given below trace back to one sample, sequenced in a study of T cell repertoires in cytomegalovirus infection. TCRdb re-called the reads through MiXCR, storing one row per CDR3 protein. Counted here are over 150,000 distinct CDR3 sequences, about 18% occurring once; the ten biggest clones make up about 25%. Sequencing used CD8+ T cells from PBMCs. All receptors derive from a human donor in good health (CMV status not recorded). Some clones in this sample may be carry-over from other donors' samples.

This rearrangement joins TRBV24-1 to TRBJ2-1, with D possibly being TRBD2 (6 bases). Germline loops: CDR1 KGHDR, CDR2 SFDVKD. V was pared by 0 bases and J by 4 bases, with 12 bases between. This CDR3 is built from 16 residues. Here the CDR3 reads CATSDLRSGDYNEQFF. Here the CDR3 DNA reads TGTGCCACCAGTGATTTGCGTAGCGGAGATTACAATGAGCAGTTCTTC.

This chain uses TRBV20-1 with TRBJ2-7; 9 bases agree with TRBD1. The germline gives CDR1 DFQATT, CDR2 SNEGSKA (reference sequence). After removal of 5 bases from V and 1 base from J, the junction contained 3 bases not matched to a gene. This CDR3 region has 13 residues. CDR3 nucleotides: TGCAGTGCTGAAGGACAGGGGTCCTACGAGCAGTACTTC. Protein: CSAEGQGSYEQYF.

CDR3 bases: TGTGCCAGCAGCTTACCAGCTACGAACACTGAAGCTTTCTTT. This gives the protein CASSLPATNTEAFF. The V call is TRBV5-6, the J call TRBJ1-1, with D hard to call. The V and J ends lost 2 bases and 1 base respectively, with 9 bases between them. Germline CDR1 is SGHDT and CDR2 is YYEEEE. The CDR3 is 14 amino acids. Complete variable domain (other parts from reference TRBV5-6 and TRBJ1-1): DAGVTQSPTHLIKTRGQQVTLRCSPKSGHDTVSWYQQALGQGPQFIFQYYEEEERQRGNFPDRFSGHQFPNYSSELNVNALLLGDSALYLCASSLPATNTEAFFGQGTRLTVV.

This clonotype has a handful of counts. The V call is TRBV6-8, the J call TRBJ1-4; D not resolved. The ends were cut back, 6 bases at V and 0 bases at J, with 11 bases in the middle. Germline V gene lookup returns CDR1 MNHGY and CDR2 SAAAGT. The CDR3 loop spans 15 amino acids. The CDR3 sequence is CASSPGGTTNEKLFF. DNA for the CDR3: TGTGCCAGCAGCCCGGGAGGGACAACTAATGAAAAACTGTTTTTT.

At least ten counts were recorded for this clonotype. The chain carries TRBV7-9 and TRBJ1-1; D unclear. The V gene lost 2 bases and the J gene lost 5 bases, with 9 bases spanning the gap. The CDR3 consists of 13 residues. Germline CDR1 and CDR2: SEHNR and FQNEAQ (reference sequence). CDR3 nucleotide sequence: TGTGCCAGCAGCTTACCCCGGGGAACTGAAGCTTTCTTT. Residues: CASSLPRGTEAFF. The whole variable domain, filled in from reference TRBV7-9 and TRBJ1-1, reads DTGVSQNPRHKITKRGQNVTFRCDPISEHNRLYWYRQTLGQGPEFLTYFQNEAQLEKSRLLSDRFSAERPKGSFSTLEIQRTEQGDSAMYLCASSLPRGTEAFFGQGTRLTVV.

Worth noting for this clonotype: No DNA is shown, since the ends of the CDR3 on it are uncertain; the CDR3 is the one TCRdb lists. This chain uses TRBV7-6 with TRBJ1-2; the D call in the table, TRBD1, was not verified against the DNA. CDR1 is SGHVS, CDR2 FNYEAQ, per germline. The length of the CDR3 is 17 amino acids, counting both ends. CDR3 residues: CASSSSDRGPPNYGYTF.

The chain has TRBV28 and TRBJ2-1, with 14 bases fitting TRBD2. The germline CDR1 and CDR2 sequences are MDHEN and SYDVKM. The V segment lost 2 bases and the J segment 6 bases; nucleotides outside the gene matches: 12. The CDR3 contains 19 residues. The CDR3 spells CASSLGPGLAGGSSNEQFF. DNA for the CDR3: TGTGCCAGCAGTTTAGGGCCAGGACTAGCGGGGGGCTCCAGCAATGAGCAGTTCTTC.

This clonotype was counted a few times. The CDR3 DNA is TGCGCCAGCAGCCAAGACAGGGTGGTCACAGATACGCAGTATTTT. It encodes CASSQDRVVTDTQYF. The chain is built from TRBV4-3 and TRBJ2-3, with D possibly matching TRBD1 (5 bases). Trimming cost V 0 bases and J 2 bases, with 9 bases left between them. Germline V lookup: CDR1 LGHNA, CDR2 YSLEER. CDR3 size: 15 residues.

The chain carries TRBV12-3 or TRBV12-4 and TRBJ2-1, with D uncertain. Trimming removed 3 bases at V and 6 bases at J, with 12 bases between. There are 14 residues in the CDR3. The DNA for the CDR3 is TGTGCCAGCAGTTTTTGGGGTACGGGCAATGAGCAGTTCTTC. Protein product: CASSFWGTGNEQFF.

The genes are TRBV12-3 or TRBV12-4 and TRBJ2-1, with 8 bases lining up with TRBD1. Losses at the gene ends were 4 bases for V and 10 bases for J; bases not matched to a gene: 12. This CDR3 has 15 residues. CDR3: CASSSPLQGEGEQFF. DNA of the CDR3: TGTGCCAGCAGTTCCCCCTTACAGGGGGAAGGGGAGCAGTTCTTC.

This clonotype was picked up a small number of times. The CDR3 nucleotides are TGTGCCAGCATCCACATCGAACAGGGATACTACGAGCAGTACTTC. Protein sequence: CASIHIEQGYYEQYF. V gene TRBV7-9 combines with J gene TRBJ2-7; D is possibly TRBD1 (6 bases). The CDR3 sequence is 15 residues long. Trimming shortened V by 7 bases and J by 3 bases, and 19 bases separated the two germline ends. Germline CDR1 reads SEHNR; CDR2 reads FQNEAQ (reference sequence).

This clonotype was counted only a few times. The chain has TRBV27 and TRBJ2-5; D is unclear. Germline V gene data show CDR1 as MNHEY and CDR2 as SMNVEV (reference sequence). This CDR3 region has 13 residues. V lost 1 base and J 2 bases, leaving 5 bases between the germline ends. CDR3 DNA sequence: TGTGCCAGCAGTTTATATACGCAAGAGACCCAGTACTTC. It specifies CASSLYTQETQYF.

CDR3 nucleotides: TGTGCCAGCAGTTTGGACAGGGGCTCCCGAGGGGAGCTGTTTTTT. This sequence encodes CASSLDRGSRGELFF. The chain recombines TRBV6-6 with TRBJ2-2; 9 nucleotides line up with TRBD1. Germline values: CDR1 MNHNY, CDR2 SVGAGI (reference sequence). The CDR3 loop spans 15 amino acids. V lost 4 bases and J lost 8; bases outside the gene matches: 8.

This clonotype was seen repeatedly, ten times or more. The chain uses TRBV7-3 and TRBJ2-1; D is perhaps TRBD1 or TRBD2 (6 bases each). V was clipped by 5 bases and J by 0 bases, with 11 bases between them. The CDR3 spans 15 residues. In germline, CDR1 is SGHTA, CDR2 FQGTGA. CDR3 in amino acids: CASSLRGPSYNEQFF. In DNA, the CDR3 is TGTGCCAGCAGCCTCCGGGGGCCCTCCTACAATGAGCAGTTCTTC.

Here the CDR3 reads CASSSPGYNEKLFF. The DNA of the CDR3 is TGTGCCAGCAGCTCCCCTGGGTATAATGAAAAACTGTTTTTT. The V gene is TRBV7-9, the J gene TRBJ1-4; unclear D gene. From germline, CDR1 is SEHNR and CDR2 FQNEAQ (reference sequence). This CDR3 comprises 14 residues. The germline V and J ends were trimmed by 4 bases and 4 bases, with 10 bases remaining between them.

The chain joins TRBV11-2 to TRBJ2-2; 8 bases align to TRBD1. Trimming cost V 8 bases and J 4 bases; bases outside gene matches: 9. Germline loops: CDR1 SGHAT, CDR2 FQNNGV. CDR3 size: 15 residues. This CDR3 is CASGQGQGGTGELFF. DNA of the CDR3: TGTGCCAGCGGACAAGGACAGGGCGGCACCGGGGAGCTGTTTTTT.

J is TRBJ2-1 and V is TRBV12-3 or TRBV12-4, with 7 bases fitting TRBD1. The CDR3 loop spans 12 amino acids. J was trimmed by 7 bases and V by 5 bases; bases with no gene match: 2. CDR3: CASSPGQNEQFF. The DNA of the CDR3 is TGTGCCAGCAGTCCGGGACAGAATGAGCAGTTCTTC.

The chain recombines TRBV7-9 with TRBJ2-2, with D perhaps being TRBD1 or TRBD2 (5 bases each). The germline gives CDR1 SEHNR, CDR2 FQNEAQ (reference sequence). The CDR3 runs 16 residues. V dropped 2 bases and J dropped 0 bases, with 10 bases sitting between them. As DNA, the CDR3 is TGTGCCAGCAGCTTAATGAGGGGTCCGAACACCGGGGAGCTGTTTTTT. Translating it yields CASSLMRGPNTGELFF.

The J gene is TRBJ2-3, the V gene TRBV6-5; possibly TRBD1 or TRBD2 for D (5 bases each). The germline V gene encodes CDR1 MNHEY and CDR2 SVGAGI. Trimming shortened V by 2 bases and J by 6 bases, and 9 bases separated the two germline ends. The CDR3 runs to 13 residues. CDR3 sequence reads: CASSYTGDDTQYF. The DNA of the CDR3 is TGTGCCAGCAGTTACACCGGGGACGATACGCAGTATTTT.

Only one count was recorded for this clonotype. The chain couples TRBV28 to TRBJ2-7; 7 positions match TRBD2. J gave up 6 bases and V 2 bases, and 7 bases lay outside the gene matches. This CDR3 has 14 residues. Germline-derived CDR1 and CDR2 are MDHEN and SYDVKM. For the CDR3, the DNA is TGTGCCAGCAGTTTAACCAGACCGGGGGGCGAGCAGTACTTC. This sequence encodes CASSLTRPGGEQYF.

This rearrangement joins TRBV4-3 to TRBJ2-7, with 10 bases aligning to TRBD1. With 4 bases clipped from V and 0 bases from J, the junction kept 0 bases outside the gene matches. Per the germline V gene, CDR1 is LGHNA and CDR2 is YSLEER. This CDR3 is built from 14 residues. The CDR3 nucleotides are TGCGCCAGCAGCCGGGACAGGGGCTCCTACGAGCAGTACTTC. It is translated as CASSRDRGSYEQYF.